The rows below give T cell receptor beta chains drawn from one sample of a study of T-cell reconstitution after alpha-beta-depleted transplantation in children. Each CDR3 protein is one row after TCRdb ran MiXCR on the PCR reads. Among around 580,000 distinct CDR3 sequences listed, roughly 27% were seen once. Source: PBMCs, taken before TCRalphabeta/CD19-depleted stem cell transplant. These receptors all stem from a boy younger than two with Wiskott-Aldrich syndrome, due to receive a stem cell transplant. CDR3s leave out the opening cysteine and the closing phenylalanine or tryptophan.

TRBV6-1	TRBJ2-1	ASSKTSGRFWVRNEQF
TRBV15	TRBJ2-5	ATSRDFGTLGETQY
TRBV10-2	TRBJ2-1	ASILTSGVSYNDQF
TRBV10-3	TRBJ2-1	AISGVWGLAIHEQF
TRBV5-1	TRBJ2-1	ASSTRLAGGEFSKF
TRBV6-5	TRBJ2-1	ASSSYRTVSYNEQF
TRBV18	TRBJ2-7	ASSPVIAGNYEQY
TRBV5-1	TRBJ1-5	ASSLEGLWHQPQH
TRBV10-3	TRBJ1-3	AISDYSGNTIY
TRBV5-1	TRBJ2-1	ASSGGNEQF
TRBV20-1	TRBJ1-1	SARGSLSRDTEAF
TRBV28	TRBJ2-5	ASRQEVETQY
TRBV24-1	TRBJ2-7	ATSDRNPDRYSYEQY
TRBV29-1	TRBJ2-5	SVEDRETQY
TRBV12-3/TRBV12-4	TRBJ2-1	ASSRGIAGVNEQF
TRBV6-1	TRBJ2-3	ASVRGGPVDTQY
TRBV11-2	TRBJ2-7	ASSLDRYLAETYEQY
TRBV12-3/TRBV12-4	TRBJ1-1	ASSKGQAMNTEAF
TRBV18	TRBJ2-7	ASSGTGGPYEQY
TRBV5-6	TRBJ2-1	ASSRLADSYNEQF
TRBV7-9	TRBJ1-1	ASSLRYGSPSAF
TRBV20-1	TRBJ2-5	SARKGAGPETQY
TRBV27	TRBJ2-3	ASKVRSTDTQY
TRBV7-6	TRBJ2-2	ASSSHREASGRTGELF
TRBV18	TRBJ2-3	ASSPDRSDTQY
TRBV7-2	TRBJ1-6	ASSLDLSPLH
TRBV20-1	TRBJ2-4	SARTGSKNIQY
TRBV24-1	TRBJ2-1	ATSDLGLAGHEQF
TRBV27	TRBJ2-7	ASSTRRGRIGEQY
TRBV20-1	TRBJ2-7	SARRSEGAYEQY
TRBV11-1	TRBJ2-1	ASSLRSTNRDLYNEQF
TRBV5-1	TRBJ2-1	ASSGGRGSSYNEQF
TRBV27	TRBJ1-2	ASSSKASSALNYGYT
TRBV18	TRBJ2-3	ASSPSDTQY
TRBV29-1	TRBJ1-4	SATTNEKLF
TRBV20-1	TRBJ2-1	SAHRTSGGHEQF
TRBV14	TRBJ2-1	ASSQVAGNNEQF
TRBV10-3	TRBJ2-1	AIGTTNNEQF
TRBV6-5	TRBJ1-2	ASSYSTGYVYT
TRBV5-1	TRBJ1-5	ASSLSGVDQPQH
TRBV20-1	TRBJ2-1	SAKAEGRNEQF
TRBV15	TRBJ2-2	ATSRDQGLLNTGELF